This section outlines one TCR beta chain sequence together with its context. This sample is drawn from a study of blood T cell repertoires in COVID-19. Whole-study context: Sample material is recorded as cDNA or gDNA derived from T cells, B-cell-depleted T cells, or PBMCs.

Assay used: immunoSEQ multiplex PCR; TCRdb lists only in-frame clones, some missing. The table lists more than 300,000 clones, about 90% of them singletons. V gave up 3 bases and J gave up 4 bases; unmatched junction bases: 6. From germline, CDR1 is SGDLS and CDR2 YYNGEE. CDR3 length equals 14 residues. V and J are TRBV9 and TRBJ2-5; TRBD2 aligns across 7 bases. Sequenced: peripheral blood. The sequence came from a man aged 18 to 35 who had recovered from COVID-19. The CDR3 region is CASSGSGGGETQYF. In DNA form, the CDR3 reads TGTGCCAGCAGCGGGTCGGGGGGAGGAGAGACCCAGTACTTC.